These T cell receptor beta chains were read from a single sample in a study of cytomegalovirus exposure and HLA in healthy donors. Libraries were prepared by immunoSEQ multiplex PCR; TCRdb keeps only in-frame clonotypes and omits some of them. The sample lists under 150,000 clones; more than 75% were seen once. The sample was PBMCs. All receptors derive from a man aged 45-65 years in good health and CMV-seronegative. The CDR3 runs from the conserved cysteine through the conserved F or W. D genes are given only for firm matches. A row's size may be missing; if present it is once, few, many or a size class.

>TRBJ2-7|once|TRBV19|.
TGTGCCAGTAGTGACGGGAAGACTAGCTCCTACGAGCAGTACTTC
CASSDGKTSSYEQYF
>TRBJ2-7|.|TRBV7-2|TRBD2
TGTGCCAGCAGCTTAGCAGCGGGGGGCCCCTACGAGCAGTACTTC
CASSLAAGGPYEQYF
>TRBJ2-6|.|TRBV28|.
TGTGCCAGCAGTTCACTCAACTCGGTTTACTCTGGGGCCAACGTCCTGACTTTC
CASSSLNSVYSGANVLTF
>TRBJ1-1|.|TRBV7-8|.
TGTGCCAGCAGTCAGGGGTATTCGAACACTGAAGCTTTCTTT
CASSQGYSNTEAFF
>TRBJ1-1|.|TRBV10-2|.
TGCGCCAGCAGTGAAGGGGTTATAGCTGAAGCTTTCTTT
CASSEGVIAEAFF
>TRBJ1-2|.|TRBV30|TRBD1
TGTGCCTGCAATATGGGACAGGGCAACTATGGCTACACCTTC
CACNMGQGNYGYTF
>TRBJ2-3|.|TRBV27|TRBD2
TGTGCCAGCCGACGGACTAGCGGGAGTTCAGATACGCAGTATTTT
CASRRTSGSSDTQYF
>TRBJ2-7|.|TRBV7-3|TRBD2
TGTGCCAGCAGCCCAACAGCGGGAGCCTACGAGCAGTACTTC
CASSPTAGAYEQYF
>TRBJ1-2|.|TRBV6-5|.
TGTGCCAGCAGTTACTCGGCAGGGCCTAACTATGGCTACACCTTC
CASSYSAGPNYGYTF
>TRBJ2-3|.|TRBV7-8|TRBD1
TGTGCCAGCAGCCCTCGACAGGGGGCCTTAAGGCCCGTCACAGATACGCAGTATTTT
CASSPRQGALRPVTDTQYF
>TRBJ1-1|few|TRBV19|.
TGTGCCAGTAGTATAACAGGGTCAGGGGTGACTGAAGCTTTCTTT
CASSITGSGVTEAFF
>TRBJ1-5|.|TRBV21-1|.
TGTGCCAGCAGCCGAATAAGGGGCGGAGATCAGCCCCAGCATTTT
CASSRIRGGDQPQHF
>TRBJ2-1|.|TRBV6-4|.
TGTGCCAGCAGTGACTCGAGCCTCACCAATGAGCAGTTCTTC
CASSDSSLTNEQFF
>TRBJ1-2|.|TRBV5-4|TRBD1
TGTGCCAGCAGCGCCGGGACAGGGGGCGCCTATGGCTACACCTTC
CASSAGTGGAYGYTF
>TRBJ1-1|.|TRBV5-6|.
TGTGCCAGCAGCTTCAATCAGGGAGGGGACACTGAAGCTTTCTTT
CASSFNQGGDTEAFF
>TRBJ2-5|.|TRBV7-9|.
TGTGCCAGCAGCCTTACGGGGTTCGTCCAAGAGACCCAGTACTTC
CASSLTGFVQETQYF
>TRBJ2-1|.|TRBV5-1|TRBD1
TGCGCCAGCAGCTTGAGAGGTTCGGGGACAGGGTCATACAATGAGCAGTTCTTC
CASSLRGSGTGSYNEQFF